The entry below describes one TCR beta chain. Its specific antigen is unknown. Nothing much larger sits one base from this clone, and base qualities are not available. This sample was taken from a study of blood T cell repertoires in COVID-19 (dated by TCRdb to 2018 to 2021). In terms of the full investigation: Samples covering the acute and convalescent phases of COVID-19 were provided by collaborators in the United States, Italy and Spain. Where available, HLA class I and class II types were obtained from metadata supplied by the sample provider rather than from assay-based typing. The samples were drawn from two sources: the first 160 participants of the ongoing ImmuneRACE study, and 1,254 subjects contributed by 6 global collaborators. The repertoires were released in a freely available public database meant as a resource for research on the immune response to SARS-CoV-2. The material from the prospective study consisted of cDNA or gDNA derived from T cells, B-cell-depleted T cells, or PBMCs. Deeply sampled blood TCRbeta repertoires from subjects exposed to, actively infected with, or recovered from COVID-19 were included in the dataset. Nearly every sample came with metadata listing a de-identified subject ID, COVID-19 status, age in years and sex. Beyond this particular receptor, the publication reports: How much clinical and demographic metadata was included differed by source and by participant, and the metadata was provided uncurated.

The collaborating institutions used their own protocols to collect whole blood in K2EDTA tubes. Collaborator samples were shipped for TCRbeta analysis as frozen whole blood, isolated PBMCs, or DNA extracted from either sample type. Trimming accounts for 2 bases at V and 3 bases at J, while the number of junction bases matched to no gene is 9. The CDR3 measures 17 amino acids from cysteine to phenylalanine. The retained sequence is limited to the CDR3, 51 bases, with the frame set at the first base. From a lookup of the germline V gene (reference sequence), CDR1 and CDR2 are MNHEY and SMNVEV. TCRbeta CDR3 regions were amplified from genomic DNA using the immunoSEQ Assay, a bias-controlled multiplex PCR. In the source study's methods: Within the assay, amplification of reference gene primers was used to estimate how many nucleated cells each sample contained. To quantify the absolute abundance of each unique TCRbeta CDR3 rearrangement, sequence reads were collapsed and filtered. For each sample, productive Simpson clonality was calculated as the square root of Simpson's diversity index across productive rearrangements. Held by TCRdb, this immuneACCESS table contains in-frame sequences only and omits some clones. Under half of the omission traces to an unresolved V gene where checked; the cause of the rest is unknown. V, J and clone size were drawn from that table, and D and trimming were deduced from the DNA. In this sample the table shows approximately 90,000 clones, about nine tenths of which occur a single time. 3% to 3.5% of the sample rests with the top ten.

Material for sequencing was peripheral blood. This sequence was found in a woman in her 70s with acute or convalescent COVID-19. The chain is made from TRBV27 and TRBJ2-3, with 9 central nucleotides matching TRBD2. The sequenced DNA: TGTGCCAGCAGTTTAGGTACCCTAGCGGGAAGGACAGATACGCAGTATTTT. Its protein is CASSLGTLAGRTDTQYF.